Following are 12 T cell receptor beta chains from one sample sequenced in a study of cytomegalovirus exposure and HLA in healthy donors. PCR used 60 Vbeta primers and 13 Jbeta primers. The protocol was immunoSEQ multiplex PCR, while the TCRdb copy is restricted to in-frame clones and leaves out a portion. The table has roughly 180,000 clones, 79% seen once. The material sequenced was PBMCs. The receptors derive from a girl aged 5-17 years in good health and CMV-seropositive.

The CDR3 nucleotides read TGTGCCAGCAGCCGGGGACAGCTATTTAACTATGGCTACACCTTC. Translation gives CASSRGQLFNYGYTF. V usage is TRBV7-9 and J usage is TRBJ1-2; the match to TRBD1 covers 7 bases. Germline CDR1 SEHNR, CDR2 FQNEAQ (reference sequence). V lost 5 bases, J lost 1 base, and 7 bases stayed unmatched. The CDR3 spans 15 residues.

The CDR3 loop reads CASSPGGAGGNEQYF. CDR3 DNA: TGTGCCAGCAGCCCCGGGGGGGCGGGAGGGAACGAGCAGTACTTC. The chain is built from TRBV7-9 and TRBJ2-7, with 9 bases lining up with TRBD2. Trimming removed 5 bases from V and 5 bases from J; junction bases left unmatched: 10. The germline V gene has CDR1 SEHNR and CDR2 FQNEAQ (reference sequence). The CDR3 spans 15 residues.

This clone appeared a single time. This chain uses TRBV6-5 with TRBJ1-4; D ambiguous. The V gene's germline CDR1 is MNHEY and CDR2 SVGAGI. The CDR3 covers 15 residues. Trimming removed 2 bases from V and 7 bases from J, with 14 bases in between. CDR3 nucleotides: TGTGCCAGCAGTTACGCCAATGTGGGGAGTGAAAAACTGTTTTTT. Protein product: CASSYANVGSEKLFF.

V is TRBV5-1 and J is TRBJ2-5, with a tentative D call TRBD2 (6 bases). TRBJ2-7 explains the end of the DNA better; the J call may be wrong. Germline CDR1 reads SGHRS; CDR2 reads YFSETQ. This CDR3 has 16 residues. The CDR3 DNA reads TGCGCCAGCAGCTCCGCTAGCGACTCAAGCTCCTACGAGCAGTACTTC. Protein: CASSSASDSSSYEQYF.

This clone was recorded a few times. This chain links TRBV7-8 with TRBJ1-4; D possibly corresponds to TRBD1 (5 bases). Trimming removed 5 bases at V and 0 bases at J, with 13 bases between. CDR3 length: 16 residues. CDR1 is SGHVS, CDR2 FQNEAQ, per germline. In DNA, the CDR3 is TGTGCCAGCAGCGGGCCGACAGACGCAACTAATGAAAAACTGTTTTTT. This translates into CASSGPTDATNEKLFF.

This chain links TRBV10-1 with TRBJ2-3; TRBD2 matches 9 bases. V trimming: 4 bases; J trimming: 0 bases; junction bases outside the gene matches: 5. CDR3 length equals 16 residues. Germline V CDR1 and CDR2: WNHNN, SYGVQD (reference sequence). This CDR3 is CASSVAGGPSTDTQYF. The CDR3 DNA reads TGCGCCAGCAGTGTGGCGGGGGGGCCAAGCACAGATACGCAGTATTTT.

V usage is TRBV4-1 and J usage is TRBJ1-1, with 7 bases matching TRBD1. The V gene end was trimmed by 1 base and the J gene end by 1 base; junction bases not matched to a gene: 6. The CDR3 runs 16 residues. Germline V lookup: CDR1 MGHRA, CDR2 YSYEKL. CDR3 DNA: TGCGCCAGCAGCCAAGTGCAGGGACAGAGGAACACTGAAGCTTTCTTT. Translating it yields CASSQVQGQRNTEAFF.

The V call is TRBV6-5, the J call TRBJ1-2; weak D call: TRBD1 (5 bases). Germline V gene lookup returns CDR1 MNHEY and CDR2 SVGAGI. Trimming removed 5 bases at V and 0 bases at J, with 13 bases between. The CDR3 loop spans 15 amino acids. This CDR3 reads CASSPSRATNYGYTF. DNA for the CDR3: TGTGCCAGCAGTCCATCCAGGGCGACTAACTATGGCTACACCTTC.

A remark on this clone: The sample contains more than one DNA sequence encoding this CDR3. The genes are TRBV7-2 and TRBJ2-7; D is unresolved. This CDR3 has 13 amino acids. CDR1 and CDR2 from the germline V gene are SGHTA and FQGNSA. Trimming took 1 base from V and 2 from J, leaving 6 bases between them. The CDR3 DNA sequence: TGTGCCAGCAGCTTAGGGCGGACCTACGAGCAGTACTTC. Amino acids: CASSLGRTYEQYF.

The V and J genes are TRBV4-3 and TRBJ2-2, with D possibly TRBD2 on 6 matching bases. Germline V gene lookup returns CDR1 LGHNA and CDR2 YSLEER. V dropped 1 base and J dropped 4 bases, with 22 bases sitting between them. This CDR3 contains 19 residues. The CDR3 sequence is CASSQVSPRASVSTGELFF. CDR3 in DNA: TGCGCCAGCAGCCAAGTGTCCCCTAGGGCTAGCGTTAGCACCGGGGAGCTGTTTTTT.

This clone was detected once. This chain uses TRBV11-2 with TRBJ1-3; D perhaps matches TRBD1 (6 bases). The CDR3 is 15 residues long. The V and J ends lost 1 base and 3 bases respectively, with 10 bases between them. Germline V gene sequence: CDR1 SGHAT, CDR2 FQNNGV. CDR3 DNA sequence: TGTGCCAGCAGCTTAGGAACAGGGCTTGGAAACACCATATATTTT. Translating it yields CASSLGTGLGNTIYF.

The V gene is TRBV5-8, the J gene TRBJ2-1; 9 positions match TRBD2. CDR1 is SGHTS and CDR2 is YDEGEE in the germline V gene. This CDR3 comprises 17 residues. With 4 bases clipped from V and 9 bases from J, the junction kept 17 bases outside the gene matches. CDR3 nucleotides: TGTGCCAGCAGCACGCCATGGAGCGGGGGGTCTTTCACTGAGCAGTTCTTC. Translation gives CASSTPWSGGSFTEQFF.